The sequence of this TCR beta chain was determined in a study of CD8 T cells in Susac syndrome. CDR1 and CDR2 (germline): SEHNR, FQNEAQ (reference sequence). The length of the CDR3 is 14 residues. V lost 5 bases to trimming and J lost 4 bases; unmatched junction nucleotides: 8. In the multiple sclerosis control group, patients were treatment-naive and had stable or active relapsing-remitting disease. Random hexamers were used to reverse transcribe an amount of roughly 0.45 to 1 ug RNA. By means of immunoSEQ multiplex PCR, TCR beta CDR3 spanning 54 Vbeta and 13 Jbeta underwent amplification. TCRdb itself ran the immunoSEQ multiplex PCR reads through MiXCR, one entry per CDR3 protein. The sample comprises around 140,000 distinct CDR3 sequences, around 95% of which are singletons, and about 0.11% rests with the top ten.

The receptor was derived from a human donor with multiple sclerosis. V gene TRBV7-9 combines with J gene TRBJ2-7; 7 positions agree with TRBD1. The sample was CD4+ T cells from PBMCs. CDR3 DNA sequence: TGTGCCAGCAGCCCTAGACAGGGCCCGTACGAGCAGTACTTC. Protein: CASSPRQGPYEQYF.